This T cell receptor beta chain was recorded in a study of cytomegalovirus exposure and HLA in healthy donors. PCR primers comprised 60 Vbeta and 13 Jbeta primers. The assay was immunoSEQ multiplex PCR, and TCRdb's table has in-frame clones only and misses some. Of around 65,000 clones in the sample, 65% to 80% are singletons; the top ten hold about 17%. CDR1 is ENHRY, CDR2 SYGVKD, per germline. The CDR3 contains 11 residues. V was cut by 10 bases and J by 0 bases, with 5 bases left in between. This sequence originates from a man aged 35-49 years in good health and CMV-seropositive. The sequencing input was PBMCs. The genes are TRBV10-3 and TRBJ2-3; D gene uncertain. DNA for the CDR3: TGTGCCACCATTAGCACAGATACGCAGTATTTT. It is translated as CATISTDTQYF.